This TCR beta chain derives from a study of blood T cell repertoires in COVID-19. For the study at large: Acute and convalescent COVID-19 specimens originated in the United States, Italy and Spain. PBMCs, B-cell-depleted T cells, or T cells provided the cDNA or gDNA that made up the material.

The sample holds one count of this clone. In the original processing: How many nucleated cells were present was estimated from reference gene primer amplification. Assay: immunoSEQ multiplex PCR; the TCRdb copy retains only in-frame clones and omits some. For V, J and clone size, that table is used; D and trimming come from the DNA. In the table there are tens of thousands of clones, more than 75% of which are singletons. Specimen: peripheral blood. This TCR was sampled from a human donor in a cohort sampled during active COVID-19.

CDR3 sequence reads: CASSSSLAGASTEAFF. CDR3 nucleotide sequence: TGTGCCAGCAGCTCTTCCCTGGCGGGGGCGTCCACTGAAGCTTTCTTT. The V gene is TRBV11-3, the J gene TRBJ1-1; D possibly corresponds to TRBD1 (6 bases). Trimming cost V 4 bases and J 4 bases, with 19 bases left between them. Germline values: CDR1 SGHNT, CDR2 YENEEA. The CDR3 spans 16 residues.